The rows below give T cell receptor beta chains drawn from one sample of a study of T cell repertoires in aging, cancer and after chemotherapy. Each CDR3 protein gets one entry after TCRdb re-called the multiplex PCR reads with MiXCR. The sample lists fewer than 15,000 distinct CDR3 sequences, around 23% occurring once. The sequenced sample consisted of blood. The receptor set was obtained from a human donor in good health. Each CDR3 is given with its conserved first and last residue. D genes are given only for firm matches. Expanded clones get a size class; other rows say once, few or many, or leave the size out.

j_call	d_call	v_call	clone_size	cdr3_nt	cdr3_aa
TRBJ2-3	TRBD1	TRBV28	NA	TGTGCCAGCGGATCCTCGGACAGGAATACGCAGTATTTT	CASGSSDRNTQYF
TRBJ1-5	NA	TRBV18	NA	TGTGCCAGCTCACCACAGGGGCAGAGGAATCAGCCCCAGCATTTT	CASSPQGQRNQPQHF
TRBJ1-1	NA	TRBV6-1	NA	TGTGCCAGCAAAAGGCGGGTGAACACTGAAGCTTTCTTT	CASKRRVNTEAFF
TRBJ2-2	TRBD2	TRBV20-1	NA	TGCAGTGCTAGAGAGAGCGGGGTTGGCACCGGGGAGCTGTTTTTT	CSARESGVGTGELFF
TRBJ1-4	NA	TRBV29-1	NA	TGCAGCGTTGGCGGGGGGCTTGCAACTAATGAAAAACTGTTTTTT	CSVGGGLATNEKLFF
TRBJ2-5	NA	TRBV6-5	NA	TGTGCCAGCAGTTACAACGCACTCCCAATTGAGACCCAGTACTTC	CASSYNALPIETQYF
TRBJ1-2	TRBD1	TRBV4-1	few	TGCGCCAGCAGCCAGCCAACAGGGGAGCAGGACTTC	CASSQPTGEQDF
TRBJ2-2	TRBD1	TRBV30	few	TGTGCCTGGAGTCTAGGGACAGCGAACACCGGGGAGCTGTTTTTT	CAWSLGTANTGELFF
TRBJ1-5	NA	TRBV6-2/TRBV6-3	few	TGTGCCAGCAGACCCGACAGTAGCAATCAGCCCCAGCATTTT	CASRPDSSNQPQHF
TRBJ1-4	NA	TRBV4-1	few	TGCGCCAGCAGCTGGGGGGAAAAACTGTTTTTT	CASSWGEKLFF
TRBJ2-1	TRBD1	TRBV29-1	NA	TGCAGCGTTAGGGATGGACAGGGTAACCACAATGAGCAGTTCTTC	CSVRDGQGNHNEQFF
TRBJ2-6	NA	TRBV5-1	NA	TGCGCCAGCAGCACATCTGGGGCCAACGTCCTGACTTTC	CASSTSGANVLTF
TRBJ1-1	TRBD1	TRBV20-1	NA	TGCAGTGCTAGAGATCTGGGGACAGGGGGCGTCTCTGAAGCTTTCTTT	CSARDLGTGGVSEAFF
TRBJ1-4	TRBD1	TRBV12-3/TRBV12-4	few	TGTGCCAGCAACAAACAGGGGCCGCTTAATGAAAAACTGTTTTTT	CASNKQGPLNEKLFF
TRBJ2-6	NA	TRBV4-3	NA	TGCGCCAGCAGCCAAGATCAATGGGGCGAGTCTGGGGCCAACGTCCTGACTTTC	CASSQDQWGESGANVLTF
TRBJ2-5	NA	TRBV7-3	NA	TGTGCCAGCAGCTTAAGTCGTGATCCTGGAGAGACCCAGTACTTC	CASSLSRDPGETQYF
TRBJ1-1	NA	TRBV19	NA	TGTGTCAGTAGTATATCCGGGAGAGAGAACACTGAAGCTTTCTTT	CVSSISGRENTEAFF
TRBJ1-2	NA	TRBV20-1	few	TGCAGTGCTAGGGATCTCCAGGGCCCCGTTAACTATGGCTACACCTTC	CSARDLQGPVNYGYTF
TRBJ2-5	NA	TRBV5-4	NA	TGTGCCAGCCCCGGGGGCCTGGGAGAGACCCAGTACTTC	CASPGGLGETQYF
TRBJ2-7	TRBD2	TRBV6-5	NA	TGTGCCAGCAGTGGGGGGAGGCTAGCGGGATACGAGCAGTACTTC	CASSGGRLAGYEQYF
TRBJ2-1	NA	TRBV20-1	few	TGCAGTGCTAGTGTAGGTGGGGGCGGGGGTTACAATGAGCAGTTCTTC	CSASVGGGGGYNEQFF
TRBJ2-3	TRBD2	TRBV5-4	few	TGTGCCAGCACCAAGTGGGGGGGTAGCACAGATACGCAGTATTTT	CASTKWGGSTDTQYF
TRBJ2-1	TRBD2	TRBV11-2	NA	TGTGCCAGCAGCTTTGGGACTAGCTTTAGGGAGCAGTTCTTC	CASSFGTSFREQFF
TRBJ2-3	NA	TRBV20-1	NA	TGCAGTGGGGATCGGGGATACCTAAGCACAGATACGCAGTATTTT	CSGDRGYLSTDTQYF
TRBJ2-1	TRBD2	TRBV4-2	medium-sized	TGTGCCAGCAGCCAAGTGCCTAGCGGGGACTACAATGAGCAGTTCTTC	CASSQVPSGDYNEQFF
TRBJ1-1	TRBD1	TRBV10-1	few	TGCGCCAGCAGCCCAGACAGGGAGGACACTGAAGCTTTCTTT	CASSPDREDTEAFF
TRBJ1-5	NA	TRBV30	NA	TGTGCCTGGAGTTACAATTCAGGGTCGAGTATCAATCAGCCCCAGCATTTT	CAWSYNSGSSINQPQHF
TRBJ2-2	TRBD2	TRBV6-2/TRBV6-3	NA	TGTGCCAGCAGTTACGCGGCGGGGGGGCAAAACGGGGAGCTGTTTTTT	CASSYAAGGQNGELFF
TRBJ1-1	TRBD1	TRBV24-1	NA	TGTGCCACCAGTGAGACAGGGATTGGAGCTTTCTTT	CATSETGIGAFF
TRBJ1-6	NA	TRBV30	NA	TGTGCCTGGGGAGGGGGTGTCTTCAATTCACCCCTCCACTTT	CAWGGGVFNSPLHF
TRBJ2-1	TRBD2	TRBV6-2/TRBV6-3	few	TGTGCCAGCAGTTTCTCGGCCTACACCGGGACTAGCGGGGTATACAATGAGCAGTTCTTC	CASSFSAYTGTSGVYNEQFF
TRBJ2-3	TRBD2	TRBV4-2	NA	TGTGCCAGCAGCCAATTTCTAGCGGGGGGCACAGATACGCAGTATTTT	CASSQFLAGGTDTQYF
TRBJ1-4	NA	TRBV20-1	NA	TGCAGTTTCACAGGAAATGAAAAACTGTTTTTT	CSFTGNEKLFF
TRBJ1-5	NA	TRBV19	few	TGTGCCAGTAGTCCATACGCATATAGCAATCAGCCCCAGCATTTT	CASSPYAYSNQPQHF
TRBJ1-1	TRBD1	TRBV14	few	TGTGCCAGCAGCCAACTTGACAGGGAAGCGGGTGAAGCTTTCTTT	CASSQLDREAGEAFF
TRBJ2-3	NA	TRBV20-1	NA	TGCAGTGCTAACAAGGGGAGTCGTATAGATACGCAGTATTTT	CSANKGSRIDTQYF
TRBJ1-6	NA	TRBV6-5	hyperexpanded	TGTGCCAGCAGTTACTTCCCTCCAGGGGAGAGATCACCCCTCCACTTT	CASSYFPPGERSPLHF
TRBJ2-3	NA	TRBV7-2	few	TGTGCCAGCAGCTTAGCGAGCGGACTGGCCACAGATACGCAGTATTTT	CASSLASGLATDTQYF
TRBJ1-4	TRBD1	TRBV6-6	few	TGTGCCAGCAGAGAGGGGACAGGGGGAGGGGGAAAACTGTTTTTT	CASREGTGGGGKLFF
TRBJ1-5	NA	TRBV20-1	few	TGCAGTGCTAGAGATACATGGGGCAATCAGCCCCAGCATTTT	CSARDTWGNQPQHF
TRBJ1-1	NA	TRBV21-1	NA	TGTGCCAGCAGCAAAGCGATATCTTACCTCACTGAAGCTTTCTTT	CASSKAISYLTEAFF
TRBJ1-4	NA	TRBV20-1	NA	TGCAGTGCTACCGGGACAAGTAATGAAAAACTGTTTTTT	CSATGTSNEKLFF
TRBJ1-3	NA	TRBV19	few	TGTGCCAGTAGTATCAGGGGACAAATCTCTGGAAACACCATATATTTT	CASSIRGQISGNTIYF
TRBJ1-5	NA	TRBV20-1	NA	TGCAGTGCTAGAGACCTCAGGGATCAGCCCCAGCATTTT	CSARDLRDQPQHF
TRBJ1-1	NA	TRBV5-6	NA	TGTGCCAGCAGCACCTACACGGATACGATAGGGGATGACACTGAAGCTTTCTTT	CASSTYTDTIGDDTEAFF
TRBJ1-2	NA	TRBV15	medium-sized	TGTGCCACCAGCAGACAGGGAGCCGACAGTGGCTACACCTTC	CATSRQGADSGYTF
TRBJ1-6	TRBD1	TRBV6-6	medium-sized	TGTGCCAGCAGTTTTGCCACAGGGGCTCCTAATTCACCCCTCCACTTT	CASSFATGAPNSPLHF
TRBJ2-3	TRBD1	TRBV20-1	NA	TGCAGTGCTAGAGGACAGGGACCTGGCACAGATACGCAGTATTTT	CSARGQGPGTDTQYF
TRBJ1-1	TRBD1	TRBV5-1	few	TGCGCCAGCAGCCGAGGACAGGGGGGAAGCACTGAAGCTTTCTTT	CASSRGQGGSTEAFF
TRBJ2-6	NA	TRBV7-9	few	TGTGCCAGCAGCTTAGCAGGGGCTGGGGCCAACGTCCTGACTTTC	CASSLAGAGANVLTF
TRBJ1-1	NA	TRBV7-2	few	TGTGCCAGCAGCCGGGACTATAACTCTGAAGCTTTCTTT	CASSRDYNSEAFF
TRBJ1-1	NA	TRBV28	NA	TGTGCCAGCAGTTTAAGAGATGAAGCTTTCTTT	CASSLRDEAFF
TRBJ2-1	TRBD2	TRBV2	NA	TGTGCCAGCAGTGAAGGGACTAGCGAAACCAATGAGCAGTTCTTC	CASSEGTSETNEQFF
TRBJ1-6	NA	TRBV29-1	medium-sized	TGCAGCGTTGGCGGGGGAGGGAATTCACCCCTCCACTTT	CSVGGGGNSPLHF
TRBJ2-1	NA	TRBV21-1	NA	TGTGCCAGCAGCAAAGAGGGTAGCGGGGCCCCTCCGCGGATCTACAATGAGCAGTTCTTC	CASSKEGSGAPPRIYNEQFF